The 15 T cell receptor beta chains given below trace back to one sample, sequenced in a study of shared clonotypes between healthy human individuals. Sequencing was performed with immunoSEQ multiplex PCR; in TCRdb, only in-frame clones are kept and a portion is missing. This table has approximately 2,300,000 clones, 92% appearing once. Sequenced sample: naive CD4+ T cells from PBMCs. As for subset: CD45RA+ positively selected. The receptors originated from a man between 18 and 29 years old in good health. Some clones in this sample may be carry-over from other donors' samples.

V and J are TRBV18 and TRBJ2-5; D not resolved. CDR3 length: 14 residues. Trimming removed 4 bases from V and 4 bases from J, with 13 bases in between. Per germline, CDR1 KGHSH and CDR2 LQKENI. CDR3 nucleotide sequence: TGTGCCAGCTCACAAGGACGGGTAGTAGAGACCCAGTACTTC. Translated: CASSQGRVVETQYF.

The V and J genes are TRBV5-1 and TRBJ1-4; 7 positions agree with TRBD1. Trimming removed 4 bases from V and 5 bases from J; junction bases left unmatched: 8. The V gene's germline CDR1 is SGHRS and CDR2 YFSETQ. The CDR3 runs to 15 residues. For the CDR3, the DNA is TGCGCCAGCAGCCTACTCGGGACAGCGAATGAAAAACTGTTTTTT. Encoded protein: CASSLLGTANEKLFF.

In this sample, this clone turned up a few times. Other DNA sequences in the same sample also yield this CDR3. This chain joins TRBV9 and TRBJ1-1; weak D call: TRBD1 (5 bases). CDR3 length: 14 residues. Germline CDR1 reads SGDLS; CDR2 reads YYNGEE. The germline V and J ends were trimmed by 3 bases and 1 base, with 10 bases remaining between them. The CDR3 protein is CASSAGTGNTEAFF. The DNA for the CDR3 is TGTGCCAGCAGCGCGGGGACGGGGAACACTGAAGCTTTCTTT.

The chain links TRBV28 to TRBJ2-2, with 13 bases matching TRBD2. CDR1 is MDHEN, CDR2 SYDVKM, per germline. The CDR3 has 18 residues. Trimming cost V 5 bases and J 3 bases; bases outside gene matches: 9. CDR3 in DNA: TGTGCCAGCAGTCGACGGACTAGCGGGAGCCTGGACACCGGGGAGCTGTTTTTT. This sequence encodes CASSRRTSGSLDTGELFF.

The chain's CDR3 is CASSYIRGGADTQYF. The CDR3, as DNA: TGTGCCAGCAGTTATATCCGGGGGGGTGCAGATACGCAGTATTTT. The chain carries TRBV28 and TRBJ2-3, with TRBD2 identical over 8 bases. The germline gives CDR1 MDHEN, CDR2 SYDVKM. Trimming took 4 bases from V and 4 from J; bases not matched to a gene: 7. The CDR3 has 15 amino acids.

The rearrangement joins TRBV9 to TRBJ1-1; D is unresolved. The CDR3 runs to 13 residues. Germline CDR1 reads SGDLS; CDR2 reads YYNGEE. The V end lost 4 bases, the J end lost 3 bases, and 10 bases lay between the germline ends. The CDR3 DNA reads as TGTGCCAGCAGCACCCGAATGGACACTGAAGCTTTCTTT. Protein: CASSTRMDTEAFF.

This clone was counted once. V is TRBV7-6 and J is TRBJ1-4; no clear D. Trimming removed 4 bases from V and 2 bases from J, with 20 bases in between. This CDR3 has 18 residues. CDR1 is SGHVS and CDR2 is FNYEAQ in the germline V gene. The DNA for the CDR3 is TGTGCCAGCAGCTCCCTCCCCCGCCCAGGCGGGACTAATGAAAAACTGTTTTTT. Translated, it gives CASSSLPRPGGTNEKLFF. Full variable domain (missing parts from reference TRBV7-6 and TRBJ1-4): GAGVSQSPRYKVTKRGQDVALRCDPISGHVSLYWYRQALGQGPEFLTYFNYEAQQDKSGLPNDRFSAERPEGSISTLTIQRTEQRDSAMYRCASSSLPRPGGTNEKLFFGSGTQLSVL.

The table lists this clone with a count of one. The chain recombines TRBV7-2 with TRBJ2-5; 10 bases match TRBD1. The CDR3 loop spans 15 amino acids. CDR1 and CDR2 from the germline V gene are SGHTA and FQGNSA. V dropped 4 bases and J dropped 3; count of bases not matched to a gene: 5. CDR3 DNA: TGTGCCAGCAGCTCAAGCGGGACAGGGGAAGAGACCCAGTACTTC. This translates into CASSSSGTGEETQYF.

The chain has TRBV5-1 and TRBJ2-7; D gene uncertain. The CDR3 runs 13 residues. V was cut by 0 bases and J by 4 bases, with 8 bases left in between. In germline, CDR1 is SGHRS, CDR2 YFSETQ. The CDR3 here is CASSLGWNYEQYF. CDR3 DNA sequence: TGCGCCAGCAGCTTGGGCTGGAATTACGAGCAGTACTTC.

CDR3 sequence (DNA): TGTGCCAGCCGGGACAGGGTTAATTCACCCCTCCACTTT. It translates to CASRDRVNSPLHF. The V call is TRBV27, the J call TRBJ1-6; TRBD1 agrees at 9 bases. Germline V gives CDR1 MNHEY, CDR2 SMNVEV (reference sequence). V shed 8 bases, J shed 6 bases, and the junction held 2 bases outside the gene matches. The CDR3 consists of 13 residues.

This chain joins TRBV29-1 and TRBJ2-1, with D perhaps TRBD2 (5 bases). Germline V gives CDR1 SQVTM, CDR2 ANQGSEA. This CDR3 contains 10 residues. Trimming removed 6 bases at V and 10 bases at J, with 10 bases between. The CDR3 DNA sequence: TGCAGCGTCCTACTAGTGGAGCAGTTCTTC. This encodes CSVLLVEQFF.

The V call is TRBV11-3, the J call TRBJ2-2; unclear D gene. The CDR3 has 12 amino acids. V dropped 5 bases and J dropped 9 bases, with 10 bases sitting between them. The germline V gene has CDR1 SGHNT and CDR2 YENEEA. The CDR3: CASSPDPRELFF. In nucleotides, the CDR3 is TGTGCCAGCAGCCCGGACCCGAGGGAGCTGTTTTTT.

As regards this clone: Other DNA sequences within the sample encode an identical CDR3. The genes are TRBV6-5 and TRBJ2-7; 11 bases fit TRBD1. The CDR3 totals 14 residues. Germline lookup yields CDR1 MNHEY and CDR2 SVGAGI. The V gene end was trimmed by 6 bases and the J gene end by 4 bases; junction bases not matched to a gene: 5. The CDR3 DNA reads TGTGCCAGCAGGATGGACAGGGGGCGTTACGAGCAGTACTTC. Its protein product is CASRMDRGRYEQYF.

In DNA, the CDR3 is TGTGCCAGCAGTGAAGTACAGGGCGCTGGAAACACCATATATTTT. The encoded protein is CASSEVQGAGNTIYF. The J gene is TRBJ1-3, the V gene TRBV6-1, with TRBD1 as a possible D gene (6 bases). This CDR3 is built from 15 residues. The germline gives CDR1 MNHNS, CDR2 SASEGT. V lost 1 base, J lost 2 bases, and 9 bases lay in between.

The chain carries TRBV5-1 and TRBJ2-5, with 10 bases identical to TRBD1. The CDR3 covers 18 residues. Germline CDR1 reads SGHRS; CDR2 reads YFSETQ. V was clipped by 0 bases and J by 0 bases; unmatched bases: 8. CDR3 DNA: TGCGCCAGCAGCTTGGCTCCCTCGGGACAGGGGTACCAAGAGACCCAGTACTTC. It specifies CASSLAPSGQGYQETQYF.